This T cell receptor (beta chain) is drawn from a study of early T cells in non-severe SARS-CoV-2 infection. The V end was cut by 5 bases, the J end by 2 bases, with 15 bases between. The CDR3 totals 15 residues. CDR1 and CDR2 from the germline V gene are MNHNY and SVGAGI (reference sequence). Many counts were recorded for this clonotype. TCRdb analysed the 5' RACE reads with MiXCR anew, one entry per CDR3 protein. The table has fewer than 30,000 distinct CDR3 sequences, 4.3% seen once; the top ten hold approximately 14%. The clonotype originates from an adult who was a healthcare worker with PCR-confirmed SARS-CoV-2 infection or an uninfected control (not recorded which). The rearrangement links TRBV6-6 to TRBJ1-1, with D uncertain. The sample was whole blood. The chain's CDR3 is CASSTSLSANTEAFF. The CDR3 nucleotides are TGTGCCAGCAGTACATCCTTATCGGCAAACACTGAAGCTTTCTTT.